The rows below give T cell receptor beta chains drawn from one sample of a study of blood T cell repertoires in COVID-19. Using immunoSEQ multiplex PCR, the repertoire was profiled, and TCRdb retains in-frame clones only, with some absent. The table includes some 140,000 clones, around 75% detected once. Source material: peripheral blood. The receptors shown here come from a woman between 65 and 79 years old with COVID-19, enrolled during active disease. The CDR3 runs from the conserved cysteine through the conserved F or W. The D gene is left open where the match is weak. Clone size is shown for a subset of rows, as once, few, many or a class of expanded clone.

D	size	V	J	CDR3	DNA
-	-	TRBV5-8	TRBJ2-1	CASSMTYPRYNEQFF	TGTGCCAGCAGCATGACATACCCGCGCTACAATGAGCAGTTCTTC
-	once	TRBV5-4	TRBJ2-5	CASSLGEVVQEAQYF	TGTGCCAGCAGCTTGGGGGAGGTTGTACAAGAGGCCCAGTACTTC
-	-	TRBV29-1	TRBJ1-2	CSVGREADGYTF	TGCAGCGTGGGCAGGGAGGCAGATGGCTATACCTTC
-	once	TRBV6-2/TRBV6-3	TRBJ2-1	CASSTRESQYNEQFF	TGTGCCAGCAGTACCCGGGAGTCCCAATACAATGAGCAGTTCTTC
-	-	TRBV3-1/TRBV3-2	TRBJ1-2	CASSQEIRGGGYTF	TGTGCCAGCAGCCAGGAGATAAGGGGCGGCGGCTACACCTTC
-	few	TRBV6-6	TRBJ2-7	CASSRSGGFGEQYF	TGTGCCAGCAGCCGAAGCGGAGGCTTCGGAGAGCAGTACTTC
TRBD2	-	TRBV7-2	TRBJ2-7	CASSFTGGQYF	TGTGCCAGCAGCTTCACGGGGGGGCAGTACTTC
-	-	TRBV4-3	TRBJ2-2	CASSQDTSWPGELFF	TGCGCCAGCAGCCAAGATACTAGCTGGCCCGGGGAGCTGTTTTTT
-	-	TRBV2	TRBJ1-6	CASSEGLAGKGRTLHF	TGTGCCAGCAGTGAAGGGTTGGCAGGGAAAGGTCGGACCCTCCACTTT
TRBD2	-	TRBV15	TRBJ2-4	CATSRDPGGIQYF	TGTGCCACCAGCAGAGATCCGGGGGGCATTCAGTACTTC
-	-	TRBV2	TRBJ1-6	CASVNRGSGDSPLHF	TGTGCCAGTGTAAATAGGGGGTCTGGGGATTCACCCCTCCACTTT
TRBD1	-	TRBV2	TRBJ2-7	CASRGDRVIGQYF	TGTGCCAGCAGGGGGGACAGGGTTATCGGGCAGTACTTC
-	once	TRBV27	TRBJ1-2	CASSPRQAGQGGYTF	TGTGCCAGCAGTCCCCGACAGGCGGGCCAGGGTGGCTACACCTTC
-	-	TRBV28	TRBJ2-1	CASSQGSGRSSYNEQFF	TGTGCCAGCAGCCAGGGATCAGGGCGAAGCTCCTACAATGAGCAGTTCTTC
TRBD1	-	TRBV11-3	TRBJ1-2	CASSPIVGTGGSGYTF	TGTGCCAGCAGCCCGATAGTGGGGACAGGGGGCTCTGGCTACACCTTC
-	-	TRBV28	TRBJ1-2	CASSLYSQIHAYGYTF	TGTGCCAGCAGTTTATATTCCCAGATCCACGCCTATGGCTACACCTTC
-	-	TRBV4-2	TRBJ1-4	CASSQDSGEKLFF	TGTGCCAGCAGCCAAGATTCGGGGGAAAAACTGTTTTTT
-	-	TRBV7-2	TRBJ2-3	CASSLALSGDTQYF	TGTGCCAGCAGCTTAGCGCTATCGGGAGATACGCAGTATTTT
TRBD1	-	TRBV5-4	TRBJ1-2	CASSLDPTGGGIGF	TGTGCCAGCAGCTTGGACCCGACAGGGGGCGGAATAGGGTTC
-	-	TRBV30	TRBJ2-6	CAWIRQQSGANVLTF	TGTGCCTGGATCAGGCAGCAATCTGGGGCCAACGTCCTGACTTTC
TRBD2	once	TRBV7-2	TRBJ2-7	CASSVSGGAYYEQYF	TGTGCCAGCAGCGTCAGCGGGGGAGCTTACTACGAGCAGTACTTC
-	-	TRBV19	TRBJ2-2	CASSRDTGELFF	TGTGCCAGTAGTCGGGACACCGGGGAGCTGTTTTTT
-	-	TRBV10-3	TRBJ1-5	CAISESDSYNQPQHF	TGTGCCATCAGTGAGTCGGACAGTTACAATCAGCCCCAGCATTTT
TRBD1	-	TRBV5-4	TRBJ1-1	CASSSDRVSAFF	TGTGCCAGCAGCAGCGACAGGGTGTCGGCTTTCTTT
TRBD2	-	TRBV10-3	TRBJ2-2	CAISEASGGSTGELFF	TGTGCCATCAGTGAGGCTAGCGGGGGGTCGACCGGGGAGCTGTTTTTT
-	-	TRBV6-5	TRBJ1-5	CASSYSGGFGQPQHF	TGTGCCAGCAGTTACTCGGGAGGGTTCGGTCAGCCCCAGCATTTT
-	-	TRBV6-5	TRBJ2-4	CASSPTARNIQYF	TGTGCCAGCAGCCCGACCGCTAGAAACATTCAGTACTTC
-	-	TRBV7-3	TRBJ1-2	CASSLDGGKGYTF	TGTGCCAGCAGCTTAGATGGGGGGAAAGGCTACACCTTC
TRBD1	-	TRBV19	TRBJ2-7	CASSPGQGRPYEQYF	TGTGCCAGTAGTCCCGGACAGGGTAGGCCCTACGAGCAGTACTTC